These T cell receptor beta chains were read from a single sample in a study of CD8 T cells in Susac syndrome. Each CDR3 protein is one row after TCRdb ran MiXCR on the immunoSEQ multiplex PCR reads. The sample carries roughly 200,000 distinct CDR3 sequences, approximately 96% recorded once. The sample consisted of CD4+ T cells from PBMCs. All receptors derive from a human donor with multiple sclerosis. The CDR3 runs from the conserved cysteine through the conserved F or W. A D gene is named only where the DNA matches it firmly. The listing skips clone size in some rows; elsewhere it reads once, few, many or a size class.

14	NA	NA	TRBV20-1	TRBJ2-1	TGCAGTGACCCACAGGGCCACCTTGACAATGAGCAGTTCTTC	CSDPQGHLDNEQFF
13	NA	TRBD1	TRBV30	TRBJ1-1	TGTGCCTGGAGTGGACAGGGGAGGACTGAAGCTTTCTTT	CAWSGQGRTEAFF
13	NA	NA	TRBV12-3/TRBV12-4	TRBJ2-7	TGTGCCAGCAGTCGGGTCTCCTCCTACGAGCAGTACTTC	CASSRVSSYEQYF
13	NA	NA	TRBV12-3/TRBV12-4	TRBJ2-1	TGTGCCAGCAGCTATGGGGATTACAATGAGCAGTTCTTC	CASSYGDYNEQFF
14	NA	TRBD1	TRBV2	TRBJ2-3	TGTGCCAGCAGAGCAAACAGGGGAACAGATACGCAGTATTTT	CASRANRGTDTQYF
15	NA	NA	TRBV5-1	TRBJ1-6	TGCGCCAGCAGCTTGAACAGGGCAGAAAATTCACCCCTCCACTTT	CASSLNRAENSPLHF
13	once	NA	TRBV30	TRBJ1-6	TGTGCCTGGAGTGTAACCACGGCCGGGACCCTCCACTTT	CAWSVTTAGTLHF
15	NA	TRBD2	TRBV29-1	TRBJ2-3	TGCAGCGTTCTTGGGTTCGGGGGGGGCACAGATACGCAGTATTTT	CSVLGFGGGTDTQYF
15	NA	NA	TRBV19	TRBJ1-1	TGTGCCAGTAGCCTTCAGGTCAGCCCGAACACTGAAGCTTTCTTT	CASSLQVSPNTEAFF
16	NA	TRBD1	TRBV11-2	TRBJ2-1	TGTGCCAGCAGCCCGAAGACAGGGGTGCCCTACAATGAGCAGTTCTTC	CASSPKTGVPYNEQFF
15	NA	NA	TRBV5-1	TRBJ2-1	TGCGCCAGCAACTTGGTAGTTTCGACCTACAATGAGCAGTTCTTC	CASNLVVSTYNEQFF
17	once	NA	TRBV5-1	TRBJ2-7	TGCGCCAGCAGCTTGGAAACGGGTAGGGGACCCTCCTACGAGCAGTACTTC	CASSLETGRGPSYEQYF
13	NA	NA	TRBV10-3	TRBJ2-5	TGTGGGGCCGCCAGGGCGAACCAAGAGACCCAGTACTTC	CGAARANQETQYF
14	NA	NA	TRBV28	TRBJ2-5	TGTGCCAGCAGTTTTTATGCGGGGACAGAGACCCAGTACTTC	CASSFYAGTETQYF
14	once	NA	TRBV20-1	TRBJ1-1	TGCAGTGCTAGAAAGTATGCCTTGAACACTGAAGCTTTCTTT	CSARKYALNTEAFF
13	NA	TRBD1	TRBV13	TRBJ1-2	TGTGCCAGCAGACCGGGACAGGGGCCTGGCTACACCTTC	CASRPGQGPGYTF
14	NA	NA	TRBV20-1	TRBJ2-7	TGCAGTGTCCTAGATCTGGGCAGGGGCTACGAGCAGTACTTC	CSVLDLGRGYEQYF
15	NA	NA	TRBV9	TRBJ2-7	TGTGCCAGCAGCGTAGGGTCGGGGTACACCTACGAGCAGTACTTC	CASSVGSGYTYEQYF
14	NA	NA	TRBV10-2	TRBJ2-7	TGCGCCAGCAGTTCCCAAGGGTCCAGGGCCGAGCAGTACTTC	CASSSQGSRAEQYF
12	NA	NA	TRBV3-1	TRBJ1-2	TGTGCCAGCAGCCAAGCCAGCGTTGGCTACACCTTC	CASSQASVGYTF
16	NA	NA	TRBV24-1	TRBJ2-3	TGTGCCACCAGTGATTTTGGCGCCGCCAGCACAGATACGCAGTATTTT	CATSDFGAASTDTQYF
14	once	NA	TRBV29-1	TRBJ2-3	TGCAGCGTTCGCACGGAGGGGAACACAGATACGCAGTATTTT	CSVRTEGNTDTQYF
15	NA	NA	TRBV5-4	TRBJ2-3	TGTGCCAGCAGCTTAGTGTCCAGGAGCACAGATACGCAGTATTTT	CASSLVSRSTDTQYF
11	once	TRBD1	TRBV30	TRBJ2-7	TGTGCCACCAGACAGGGCTACGAGCAGTACTTC	CATRQGYEQYF
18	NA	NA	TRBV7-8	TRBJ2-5	TGTGCCAGCAGCTTAGCGGGCCGGGACCCAAACCATCAAGAGACCCAGTACTTC	CASSLAGRDPNHQETQYF
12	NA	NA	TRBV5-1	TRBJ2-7	TGCGCCAGCAGCTTGTCGCGAACCGAGCAGTACTTC	CASSLSRTEQYF
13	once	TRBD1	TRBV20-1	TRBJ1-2	TGCAGTGCGGGAGGACAGGGCAACTATGGCTACACCTTC	CSAGGQGNYGYTF
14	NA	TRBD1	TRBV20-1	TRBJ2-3	TGCAGTGCTAGCCAAGGGGGCACCACAGATACGCAGTATTTT	CSASQGGTTDTQYF
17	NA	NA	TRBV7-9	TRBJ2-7	TGTGCCAGCAGCCTGTCCCATGTGAACACCGTATCCTACGAGCAGTACTTC	CASSLSHVNTVSYEQYF
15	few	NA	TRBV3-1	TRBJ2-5	TGTGCCAGCAGCCAAGATGGGCTAGCTCAAGAGACCCAGTACTTC	CASSQDGLAQETQYF
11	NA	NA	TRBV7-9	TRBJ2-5	TGTGCCAGCAGCTTTAGTGGGACCCAGTACTTC	CASSFSGTQYF
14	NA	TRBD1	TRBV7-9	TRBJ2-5	TGTGCCAGCAGCTCTCGGACAGGTTTAGAGACCCAGTACTTC	CASSSRTGLETQYF
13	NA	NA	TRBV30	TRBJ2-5	TGTGCCTGGAGTTCGGGACGGCAAGAGACCCAGTACTTC	CAWSSGRQETQYF
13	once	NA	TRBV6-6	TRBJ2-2	TGTGCCAGCAGCCCTTTCTCCACCGGGGAGCTGTTTTTT	CASSPFSTGELFF
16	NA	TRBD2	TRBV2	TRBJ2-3	TGTGCCAGCAGCGCCCTAGCGGGGGGGCTCACAGATACGCAGTATTTT	CASSALAGGLTDTQYF
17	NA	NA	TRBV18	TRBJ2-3	TGTGCCAGCTCACCACTAACGGGGCCTGCCAGGGGAGATACGCAGTATTTT	CASSPLTGPARGDTQYF
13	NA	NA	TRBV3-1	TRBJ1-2	TGTGCCAGCAGCCAAGGTGGAGGTGCTGGCTACACCTTC	CASSQGGGAGYTF
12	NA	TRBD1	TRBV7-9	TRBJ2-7	TGTGCCACCGGACAGGGGTTGTACGAGCAGTACTTC	CATGQGLYEQYF
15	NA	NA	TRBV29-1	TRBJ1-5	TGCAGCGTTGCTAATTTTACGGGACACCTTGGGCCCCAGCATTTT	CSVANFTGHLGPQHF
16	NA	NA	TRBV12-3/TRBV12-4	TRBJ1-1	TGTGCCAGCAGTTTAGCCCTTCGACAGGCGGGCACTGAAGCTTTCTTT	CASSLALRQAGTEAFF
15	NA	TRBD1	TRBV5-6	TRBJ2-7	TGTGCCAGCAGCCGTGACAGGGTTGGGATCTACGAGCAGTACTTC	CASSRDRVGIYEQYF
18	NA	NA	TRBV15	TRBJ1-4	TGTGCCACCAGCAGAGATCGCGGGAATCAGGCAACTAATGAAAAACTGTTTTTT	CATSRDRGNQATNEKLFF
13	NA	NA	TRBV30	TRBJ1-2	TGTGCCTGGAGTGTACAAAGGAACTATGGCTACACCTTC	CAWSVQRNYGYTF
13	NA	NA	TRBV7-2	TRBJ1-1	TGTGCCAGCAGTGCCCAACGAGACACTGAAGCTTTCTTT	CASSAQRDTEAFF
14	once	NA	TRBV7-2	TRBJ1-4	TGTGCCAGCAGCTTGAACGGACTTAATGAAAAACTGTTTTTT	CASSLNGLNEKLFF